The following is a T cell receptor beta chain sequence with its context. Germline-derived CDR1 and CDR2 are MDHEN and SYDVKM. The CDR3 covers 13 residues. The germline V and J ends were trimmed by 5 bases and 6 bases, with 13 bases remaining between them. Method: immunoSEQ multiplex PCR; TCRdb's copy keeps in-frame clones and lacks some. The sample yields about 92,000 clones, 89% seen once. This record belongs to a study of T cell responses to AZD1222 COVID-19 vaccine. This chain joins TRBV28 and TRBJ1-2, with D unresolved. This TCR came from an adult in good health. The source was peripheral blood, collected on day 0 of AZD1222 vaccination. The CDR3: CASSNPLLNGYTF. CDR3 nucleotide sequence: TGTGCCAGCAGTAACCCCCTTCTGAATGGCTACACCTTC.